The entry that follows covers one T cell receptor beta chain sequence. The record originates from a study of blood T cell repertoires in COVID-19. Study as a whole: The United States, Italy and Spain supplied acute and convalescent COVID-19 samples. The cDNA or gDNA used as material had been derived from T cells, B-cell-depleted T cells, or PBMCs.

Authors' data handling: It was from reference gene primer amplification that nucleated cell counts were estimated. Produced via immunoSEQ multiplex PCR; TCRdb's table is partial and in-frame only. That table supplies the V and J calls and clone size; D and trimming were determined from the DNA. This table holds roughly 330,000 clones, 88% found once. V was shortened by 1 base and J by 4 bases, with 13 bases between the two germline ends. This CDR3 is 15 amino acids long. Germline V gene data show CDR1 as SGHTA and CDR2 as FQGNSA. The origin of this receptor is a woman between 45 and 60 years old with active or convalescent COVID-19. The sequencing sample was made of peripheral blood. The chain is built from TRBV7-2 and TRBJ1-1; D ambiguous. This CDR3 reads CASSLVLLAGTEAFF. CDR3 nucleotide sequence: TGTGCCAGCAGCTTAGTTCTCCTCGCGGGCACTGAAGCTTTCTTT.